This TCR beta chain came from a study of cytomegalovirus exposure and HLA in healthy donors. Overall study findings and caveats: A later analysis linked about 17,000 TCR beta sequences to HLA alleles at 0.05 false discovery rate. Prediction of most subjects' HLA-A and HLA-B alleles by TCR beta sequences was reportedly accurate. Several of the most significant clusters appeared linked to common viral pathogens, based on a later analysis.

With 60 Vbeta and 13 Jbeta primers, the PCR was carried out. The protocol was immunoSEQ multiplex PCR, while the TCRdb copy is restricted to in-frame clones and leaves out a portion. This table holds roughly 110,000 clones, approximately 67% found once. On this clone itself: Its antigen is undetermined.

Germline lookup yields CDR1 SQVTM and CDR2 ANQGSEA. The CDR3 has 14 amino acids. The V and J ends lost 7 bases and 4 bases, in that order; junction bases with no gene match: 5. Sequenced: PBMCs. This sequence joins TRBV29-1 and TRBJ2-2, with 11 bases that match TRBD2. The receptor comes from a man between 18 and 29 years old in good health and CMV-seropositive. The CDR3 is CSGIAGGGTGELFF. The CDR3 bases are TGCAGCGGCATAGCGGGGGGGGGCACCGGGGAGCTGTTTTTT.